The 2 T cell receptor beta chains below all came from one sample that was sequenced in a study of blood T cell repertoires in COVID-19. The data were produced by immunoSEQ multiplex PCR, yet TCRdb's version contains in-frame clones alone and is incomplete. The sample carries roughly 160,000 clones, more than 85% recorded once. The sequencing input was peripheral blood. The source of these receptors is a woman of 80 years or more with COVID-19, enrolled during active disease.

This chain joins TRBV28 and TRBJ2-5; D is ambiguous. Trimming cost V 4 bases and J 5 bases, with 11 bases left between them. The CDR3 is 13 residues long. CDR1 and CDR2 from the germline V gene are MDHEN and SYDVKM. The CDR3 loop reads CASSYSEAETQYF. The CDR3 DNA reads TGTGCCAGCAGTTACTCAGAGGCGGAGACCCAGTACTTC.

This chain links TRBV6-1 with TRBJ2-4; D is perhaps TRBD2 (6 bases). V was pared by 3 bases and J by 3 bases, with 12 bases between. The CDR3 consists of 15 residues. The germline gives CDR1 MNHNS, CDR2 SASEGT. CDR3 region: CASSDGGFGKNIQYF. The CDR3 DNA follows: TGTGCCAGCAGTGACGGGGGTTTTGGCAAAAACATTCAGTACTTC.